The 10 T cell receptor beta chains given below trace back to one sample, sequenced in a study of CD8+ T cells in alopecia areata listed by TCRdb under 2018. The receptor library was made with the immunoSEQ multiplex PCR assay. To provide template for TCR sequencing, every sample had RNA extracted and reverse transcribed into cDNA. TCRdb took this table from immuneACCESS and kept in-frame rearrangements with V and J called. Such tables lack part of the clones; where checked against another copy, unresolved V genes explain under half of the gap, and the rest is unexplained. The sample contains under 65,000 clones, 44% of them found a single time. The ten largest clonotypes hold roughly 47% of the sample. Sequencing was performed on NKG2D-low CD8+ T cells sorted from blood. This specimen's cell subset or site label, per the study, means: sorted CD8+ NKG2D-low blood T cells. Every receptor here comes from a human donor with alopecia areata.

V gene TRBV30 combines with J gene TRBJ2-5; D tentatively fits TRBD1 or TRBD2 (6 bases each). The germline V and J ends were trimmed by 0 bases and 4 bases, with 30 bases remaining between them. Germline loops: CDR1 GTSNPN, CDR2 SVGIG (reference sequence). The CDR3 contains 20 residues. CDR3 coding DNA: TGTGCCTGGAGTGTACGATTCCCTCGCCTTGAAGGGGGGCATGTAGAGACCCAGTACTTC. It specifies CAWSVRFPRLEGGHVETQYF. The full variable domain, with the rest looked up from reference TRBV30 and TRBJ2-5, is SQTIHQWPATLVQPVGSPLSLECTVEGTSNPNLYWYRQAAGRGLQLLFYSVGIGQISSEVPQNLSASRPQDRQFILSSKKLLLSDSGFYLCAWSVRFPRLEGGHVETQYFGPGTRLLVL.

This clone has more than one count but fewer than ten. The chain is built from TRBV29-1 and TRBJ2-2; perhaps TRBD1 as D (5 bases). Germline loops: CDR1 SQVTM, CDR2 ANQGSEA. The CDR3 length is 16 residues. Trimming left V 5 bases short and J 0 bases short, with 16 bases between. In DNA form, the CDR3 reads TGCAGCGTTCTGGGGCCCCTATCTTCGAACACCGGGGAGCTGTTTTTT. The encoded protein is CSVLGPLSSNTGELFF.

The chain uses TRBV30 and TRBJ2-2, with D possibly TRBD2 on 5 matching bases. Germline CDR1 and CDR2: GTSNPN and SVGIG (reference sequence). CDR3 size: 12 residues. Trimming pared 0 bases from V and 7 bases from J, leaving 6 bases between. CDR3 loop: CAWSVRGGELFF. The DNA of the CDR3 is TGTGCCTGGAGTGTACGGGGCGGGGAGCTGTTTTTT. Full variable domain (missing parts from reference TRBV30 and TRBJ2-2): SQTIHQWPATLVQPVGSPLSLECTVEGTSNPNLYWYRQAAGRGLQLLFYSVGIGQISSEVPQNLSASRPQDRQFILSSKKLLLSDSGFYLCAWSVRGGELFFGEGSRLTVL.

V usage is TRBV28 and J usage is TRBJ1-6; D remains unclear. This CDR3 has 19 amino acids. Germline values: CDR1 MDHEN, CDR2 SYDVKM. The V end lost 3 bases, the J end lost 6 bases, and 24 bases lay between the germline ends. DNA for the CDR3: TGTGCCAGCAGTTTCTTGGTCGGCCCCTTCGGGTCCCTTAATTCACCCCTCCACTTT. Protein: CASSFLVGPFGSLNSPLHF.

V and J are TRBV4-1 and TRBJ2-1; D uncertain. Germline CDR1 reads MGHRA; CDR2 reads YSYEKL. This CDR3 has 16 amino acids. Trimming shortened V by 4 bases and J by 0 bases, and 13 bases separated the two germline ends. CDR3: CASSLGFSASYNEQFF. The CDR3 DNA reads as TGCGCCAGCAGCCTGGGGTTCAGCGCCTCCTACAATGAGCAGTTCTTC.

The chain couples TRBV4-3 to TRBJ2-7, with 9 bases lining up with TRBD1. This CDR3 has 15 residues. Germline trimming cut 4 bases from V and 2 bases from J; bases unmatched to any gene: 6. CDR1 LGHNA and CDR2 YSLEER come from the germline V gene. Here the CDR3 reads CASSLRTGEPYEQYF. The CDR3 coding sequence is TGCGCCAGCAGCCTACGGACAGGGGAACCCTACGAGCAGTACTTC.

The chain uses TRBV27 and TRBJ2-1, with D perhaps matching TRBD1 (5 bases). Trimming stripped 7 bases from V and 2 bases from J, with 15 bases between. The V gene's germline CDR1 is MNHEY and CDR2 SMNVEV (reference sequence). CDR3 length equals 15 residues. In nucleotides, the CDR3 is TGTGCCAGCACCCCCCAACAGGTTCCCTACAATGAGCAGTTCTTC. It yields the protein CASTPQQVPYNEQFF.

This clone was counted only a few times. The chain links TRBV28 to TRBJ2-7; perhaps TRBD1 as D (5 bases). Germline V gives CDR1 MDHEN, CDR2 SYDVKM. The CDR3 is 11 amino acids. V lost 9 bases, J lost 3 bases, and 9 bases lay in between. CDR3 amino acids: CASTDSYEQYF. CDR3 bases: TGTGCCAGTACAGACAGCTACGAGCAGTACTTC. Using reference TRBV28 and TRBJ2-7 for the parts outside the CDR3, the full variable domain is DVKVTQSSRYLVKRTGEKVFLECVQDMDHENMFWYRQDPGLGLRLIYFSYDVKMKEKGDIPEGYSVSREKKERFSLILESASTNQTSMYLCASTDSYEQYFGPGTRLTVT.

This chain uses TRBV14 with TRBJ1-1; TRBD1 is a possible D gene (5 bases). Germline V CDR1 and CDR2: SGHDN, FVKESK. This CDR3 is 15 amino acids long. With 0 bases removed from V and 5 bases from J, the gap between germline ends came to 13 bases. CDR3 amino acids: CASSQEWAGWTEAFF. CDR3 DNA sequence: TGTGCCAGCAGCCAAGAATGGGCAGGGTGGACTGAAGCTTTCTTT.

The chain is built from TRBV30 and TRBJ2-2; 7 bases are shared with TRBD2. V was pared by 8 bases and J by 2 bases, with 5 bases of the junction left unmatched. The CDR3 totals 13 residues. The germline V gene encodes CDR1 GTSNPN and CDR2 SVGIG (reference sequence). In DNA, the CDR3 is TGTGCCCTCGCGGGGGTTAACACCGGGGAGCTGTTTTTT. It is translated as CALAGVNTGELFF.